This TCR beta chain was retrieved from a study of T cell changes during pregnancy in multiple sclerosis. The data were produced by immunoSEQ multiplex PCR, yet TCRdb's version contains in-frame clones alone and is incomplete. Among over 85,000 clones listed, 91% were seen once. Unmatched junction bases numbered 9, after V lost 7 bases and J lost 4 bases. The length of the CDR3 is 14 residues. Germline assignment: CDR1 MNHNY and CDR2 SVGAGI (reference sequence). The starting material was peripheral blood, obtained after pregnancy. This rearrangement joins TRBV6-6 to TRBJ1-2, with TRBD1 identical over 7 bases. The clonotype originates from a female donor in good health, enrolled as a control in a pregnancy study. DNA of the CDR3: TGTGCCAGCACCCAGGAGCGGACAGGCTATGGCTACACCTTC. As protein: CASTQERTGYGYTF.